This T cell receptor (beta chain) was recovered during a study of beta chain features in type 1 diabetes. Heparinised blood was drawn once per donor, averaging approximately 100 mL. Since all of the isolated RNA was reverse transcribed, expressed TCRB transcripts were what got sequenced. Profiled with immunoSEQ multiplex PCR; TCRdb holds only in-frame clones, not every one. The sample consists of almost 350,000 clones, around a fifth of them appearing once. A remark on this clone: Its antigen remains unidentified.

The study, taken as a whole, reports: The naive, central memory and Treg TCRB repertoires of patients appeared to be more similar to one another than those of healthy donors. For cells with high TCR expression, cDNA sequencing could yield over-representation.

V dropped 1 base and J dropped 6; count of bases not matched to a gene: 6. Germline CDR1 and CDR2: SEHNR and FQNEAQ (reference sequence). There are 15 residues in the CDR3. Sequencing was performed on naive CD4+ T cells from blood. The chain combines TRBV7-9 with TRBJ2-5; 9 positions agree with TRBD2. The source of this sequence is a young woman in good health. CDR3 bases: TGTGCCAGCAGCTTAGGAGTAGCGGGGGATCAGACCCAGTACTTC. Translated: CASSLGVAGDQTQYF.